The rows below give T cell receptor beta chains drawn from one sample of a study of T cell responses to AZD1222 COVID-19 vaccine. Clones were read by immunoSEQ multiplex PCR, and TCRdb kept only the in-frame ones, dropping some. There are roughly 180,000 clones in the sample; 75% to 95% occur only once, and 2.5% to 3.5% lies in the top ten. Sequenced material: peripheral blood, taken on day 0 of AZD1222 vaccination. The receptor source for this set is an adult in good health. Each CDR3 is given with its conserved first and last residue. The order of the fields is clone size, J gene, D gene, V gene, CDR3 protein, CDR3 DNA. D genes are given only for firm matches. For some rows the clone size is stated as once, few or many, or as a class when expanded; others skip it.

clone_size: NA; j_call: TRBJ2-2; d_call: NA; v_call: TRBV5-4; cdr3_aa: CASSLSGYTGELFF; cdr3_nt: TGTGCCAGCAGCTTGTCGGGGTACACCGGGGAGCTGTTTTTT
clone_size: once; j_call: TRBJ1-1; d_call: TRBD1; v_call: TRBV18; cdr3_aa: CASSAGTGPSQGAFF; cdr3_nt: TGTGCCAGCTCGGCCGGGACAGGGCCCTCGCAGGGAGCTTTCTTT
clone_size: NA; j_call: TRBJ1-4; d_call: TRBD1; v_call: TRBV3-1/TRBV3-2; cdr3_aa: CASSPTGTGKEKLFF; cdr3_nt: TGTGCCAGCAGCCCCACCGGGACAGGGAAAGAAAAACTGTTTTTT
clone_size: NA; j_call: TRBJ1-2; d_call: NA; v_call: TRBV18; cdr3_aa: CASSPPGENYGYTF; cdr3_nt: TGTGCCAGCTCACCACCGGGCGAGAACTATGGCTACACCTTC
clone_size: NA; j_call: TRBJ2-5; d_call: NA; v_call: TRBV6-5; cdr3_aa: CASSYGRGPQETQYF; cdr3_nt: TGTGCCAGCAGTTACGGGCGGGGGCCTCAAGAGACCCAGTACTTC
clone_size: NA; j_call: TRBJ2-5; d_call: NA; v_call: TRBV9; cdr3_aa: CASSVAPGVGETQYF; cdr3_nt: TGTGCCAGCAGCGTAGCACCGGGGGTTGGAGAGACCCAGTACTTC
clone_size: few; j_call: TRBJ2-7; d_call: NA; v_call: TRBV6-5; cdr3_aa: CASSYRAGSDEQYF; cdr3_nt: TGTGCCAGCAGTTACAGGGCAGGGAGCGACGAGCAGTACTTC
clone_size: NA; j_call: TRBJ2-2; d_call: NA; v_call: TRBV11-2; cdr3_aa: CASSLSSWDTGELFF; cdr3_nt: TGTGCCAGCAGCTTAAGTTCGTGGGACACCGGGGAGCTGTTTTTT
clone_size: NA; j_call: TRBJ1-2; d_call: TRBD1; v_call: TRBV9; cdr3_aa: CASSVGGQDATF; cdr3_nt: TGTGCCAGCAGCGTGGGAGGACAGGACGCTACCTTC
clone_size: NA; j_call: TRBJ2-5; d_call: NA; v_call: TRBV30; cdr3_aa: CAWMSGHGRLEETQYF; cdr3_nt: TGTGCCTGGATGAGTGGGCACGGACGACTTGAGGAGACCCAGTACTTC
clone_size: NA; j_call: TRBJ2-5; d_call: TRBD1; v_call: TRBV11-2; cdr3_aa: CASSYGPGQGPQETQYF; cdr3_nt: TGTGCCAGCAGCTACGGACCGGGACAGGGGCCCCAAGAGACCCAGTACTTC
clone_size: NA; j_call: TRBJ1-1; d_call: NA; v_call: TRBV10-3; cdr3_aa: CAISDGSATGNTEAFF; cdr3_nt: TGTGCCATCAGTGATGGCAGCGCTACGGGGAACACTGAAGCTTTCTTT
clone_size: few; j_call: TRBJ1-4; d_call: NA; v_call: TRBV13; cdr3_aa: CASSSPRRSEKLFF; cdr3_nt: TGTGCCAGCAGCTCCCCGAGGAGGAGTGAAAAACTGTTTTTT
clone_size: NA; j_call: TRBJ2-7; d_call: NA; v_call: TRBV2; cdr3_aa: CASSFPPTYEQYF; cdr3_nt: TGTGCCAGTAGTTTCCCCCCAACCTACGAGCAGTACTTC
clone_size: NA; j_call: TRBJ2-3; d_call: TRBD2; v_call: TRBV7-6; cdr3_aa: CASSFEAAGATDTQYF; cdr3_nt: TGTGCCAGCAGCTTTGAGGCAGCGGGGGCCACAGATACGCAGTATTTT
clone_size: NA; j_call: TRBJ1-3; d_call: NA; v_call: TRBV9; cdr3_aa: CASSALQGSGNTIYF; cdr3_nt: TGTGCCAGCAGCGCTCTGCAGGGGTCTGGAAACACCATATATTTT